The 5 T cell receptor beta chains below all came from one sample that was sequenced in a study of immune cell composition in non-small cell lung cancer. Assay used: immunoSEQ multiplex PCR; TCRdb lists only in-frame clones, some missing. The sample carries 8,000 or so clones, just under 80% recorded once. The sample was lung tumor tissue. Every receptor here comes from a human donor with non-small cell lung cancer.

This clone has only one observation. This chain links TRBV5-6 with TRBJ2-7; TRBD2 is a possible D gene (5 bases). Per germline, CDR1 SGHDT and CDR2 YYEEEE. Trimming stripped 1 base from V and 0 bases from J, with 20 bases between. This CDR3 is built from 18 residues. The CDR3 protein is CASSLLRESRDFSYEQYF. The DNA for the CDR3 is TGTGCCAGCAGCTTGCTGAGAGAGTCACGGGATTTCTCCTACGAGCAGTACTTC.

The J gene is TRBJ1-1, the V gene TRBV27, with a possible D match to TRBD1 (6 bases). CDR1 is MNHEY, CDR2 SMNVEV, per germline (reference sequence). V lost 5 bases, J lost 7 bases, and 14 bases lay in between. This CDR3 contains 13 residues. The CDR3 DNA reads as TGTGCCAGCAGTCCCTACACAGGGTTTGAAGCTTTCTTT. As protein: CASSPYTGFEAFF.

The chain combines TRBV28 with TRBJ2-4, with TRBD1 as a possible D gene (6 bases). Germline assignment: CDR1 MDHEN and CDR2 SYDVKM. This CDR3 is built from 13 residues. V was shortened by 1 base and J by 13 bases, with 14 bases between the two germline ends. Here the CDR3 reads CASSLFTGSLQYF. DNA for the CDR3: TGTGCCAGCAGTTTATTTACAGGGAGTCTCCAGTACTTC.

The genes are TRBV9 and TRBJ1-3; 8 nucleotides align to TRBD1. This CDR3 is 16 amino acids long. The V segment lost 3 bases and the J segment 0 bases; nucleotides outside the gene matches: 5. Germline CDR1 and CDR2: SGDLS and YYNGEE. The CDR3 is CASSEGQGFSGNTIYF. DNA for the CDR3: TGTGCCAGCAGCGAAGGACAGGGTTTCTCTGGAAACACCATATATTTT.

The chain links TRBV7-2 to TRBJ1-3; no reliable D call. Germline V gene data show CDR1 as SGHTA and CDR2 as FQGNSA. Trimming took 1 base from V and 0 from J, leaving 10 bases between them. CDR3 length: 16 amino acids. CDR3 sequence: CASSLVGGYSGNTIYF. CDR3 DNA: TGTGCCAGCAGCTTAGTGGGAGGGTACTCTGGAAACACCATATATTTT.